This T cell receptor beta chain is drawn from a study of identical twins. Findings of the study overall: For out-of-frame beta sequences, excess twin sharing was weaker.

TCRdb called the 5' RACE reads again in MiXCR, with one record for every CDR3 protein. The table has about 570,000 distinct CDR3 sequences, around 9.6% seen once; the top ten hold more than 2.5%. This clonotype was picked up a small number of times. As yet, its antigen is unknown. The CDR3 totals 14 residues. The germline CDR1 and CDR2 sequences are MNHNS and SASEGT. Deletions cut 9 bases from V and 5 bases from J, with 17 bases between. Another study also made use of these data, one on yellow fever vaccine responses in identical twins.

What was sequenced was PBMCs. The origin of this receptor is a woman aged 18-29 years in good health. This chain joins TRBV6-1 and TRBJ2-1; D might be TRBD1 (6 bases). The CDR3 DNA reads as TGTGCCAGTACTAGGACAGAAGCAGACAATGAGCAGTTCTTC. It translates to CASTRTEADNEQFF.